This TCR beta chain was sequenced during a study of shared clonotypes between healthy human individuals. Germline values: CDR1 LGHNA, CDR2 YSLEER. V gave up 2 bases and J gave up 2 bases; unmatched junction bases: 6. The CDR3 consists of 15 residues. Generated by immunoSEQ multiplex PCR, the TCRdb table keeps only in-frame clones and is missing some. The table lists nearly 1,000,000 clones, over 75% of them singletons. The chain employs TRBV4-3 and TRBJ2-7; 7 nucleotides align to TRBD1. What was sequenced was memory CD4+ T cells sorted from blood. As to subset: CD45RA-negative fraction. This clonotype was sampled from a man aged 18 to 30 in good health. CDR3 bases: TGCGCCAGCAGCCAAAGCTTGGGACAGACCTACGAGCAGTACTTC. Protein product: CASSQSLGQTYEQYF.